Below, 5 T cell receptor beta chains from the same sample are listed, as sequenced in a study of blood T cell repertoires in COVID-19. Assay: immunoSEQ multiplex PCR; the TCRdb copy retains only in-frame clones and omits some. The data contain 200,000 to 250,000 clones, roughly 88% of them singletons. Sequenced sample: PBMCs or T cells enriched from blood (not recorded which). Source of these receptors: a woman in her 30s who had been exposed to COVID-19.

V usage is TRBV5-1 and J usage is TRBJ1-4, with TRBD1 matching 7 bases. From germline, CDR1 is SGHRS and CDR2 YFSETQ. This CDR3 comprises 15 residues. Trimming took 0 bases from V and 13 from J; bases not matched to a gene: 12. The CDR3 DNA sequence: TGCGCCAGCAGCTTGGCCTTCGGTTCTCAGGGGGTACTGTTTTTT. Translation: CASSLAFGSQGVLFF.

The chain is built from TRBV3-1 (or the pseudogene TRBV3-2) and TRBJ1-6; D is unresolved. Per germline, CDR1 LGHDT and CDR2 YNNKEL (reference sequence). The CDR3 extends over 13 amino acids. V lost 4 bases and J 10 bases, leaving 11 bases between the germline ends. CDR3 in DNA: TGTGCCAGCAGCCGAGGCACGGGGTCACCCCTCCACTTT. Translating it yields CASSRGTGSPLHF.

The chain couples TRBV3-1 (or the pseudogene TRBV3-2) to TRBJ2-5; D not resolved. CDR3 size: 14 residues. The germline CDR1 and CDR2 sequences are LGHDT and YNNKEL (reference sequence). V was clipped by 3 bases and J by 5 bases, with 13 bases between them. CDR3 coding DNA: TGTGCCAGCAGCCAGCCTACTAAGGTGGAGACCCAGTACTTC. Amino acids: CASSQPTKVETQYF.

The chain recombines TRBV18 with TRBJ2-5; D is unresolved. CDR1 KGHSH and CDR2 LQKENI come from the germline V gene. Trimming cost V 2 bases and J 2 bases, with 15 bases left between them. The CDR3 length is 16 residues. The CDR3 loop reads CASSPGFPPRQETQYF. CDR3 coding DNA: TGTGCCAGCTCACCAGGATTCCCCCCCAGGCAAGAGACCCAGTACTTC.

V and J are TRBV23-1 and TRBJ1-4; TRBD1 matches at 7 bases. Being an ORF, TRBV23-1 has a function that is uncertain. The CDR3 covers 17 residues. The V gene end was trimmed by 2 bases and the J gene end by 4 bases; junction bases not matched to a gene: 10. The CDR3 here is CASSQDGQVGGNEKLFF. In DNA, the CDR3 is TGCGCCAGCAGTCAAGACGGACAGGTGGGTGGTAATGAAAAACTGTTTTTT.